Shown below are 23 T cell receptor beta chains from a single sample sequenced in a study of blood T cells in healthy people across ages. A second PCR, run for 7 to 11 cycles, used a sample-barcoded 5' primer plus a J-beta primer mix. TCRdb reanalysed the 5' RACE reads using MiXCR and keeps one entry per CDR3 protein. Among more than 1.4 million distinct CDR3 sequences listed, 42% were seen once. Sequences were obtained from blood. Receptor source: a woman between 18 and 29 years old in good health.

This clonotype showed up just a few times. V gene TRBV10-3 combines with J gene TRBJ2-7, with D possibly TRBD1 on 6 matching bases. V was shortened by 0 bases and J by 7 bases, with 16 bases between the two germline ends. Germline V gene data show CDR1 as ENHRY and CDR2 as SYGVKD. The CDR3 is made up of 15 amino acids. The CDR3 loop is CAISESSAAQGEQYF. The DNA for the CDR3 is TGTGCCATCAGTGAGTCAAGCGCAGCCCAGGGGGAGCAGTACTTC.

The chain joins TRBV6-2 or TRBV6-3 to TRBJ2-7, with 13 positions matching TRBD2. The CDR3 loop spans 15 amino acids. Losses at the gene ends were 5 bases for V and 5 bases for J; bases not matched to a gene: 6. Looked up from germline, CDR1 is MNHEY and CDR2 is SVGEGT. The DNA of the CDR3 is TGTGCCAGCAGTCCCCGACTAGCGGGAGGCAACGAGCAGTACTTC. Amino acids: CASSPRLAGGNEQYF.

This clonotype has a handful of counts. The J gene is TRBJ2-3, the V gene TRBV30; D not certain. Trimming pared 4 bases from V and 4 bases from J, leaving 6 bases between. The germline gives CDR1 GTSNPN, CDR2 SVGIG (reference sequence). The CDR3 sequence is 11 residues long. Here the CDR3 reads CAWTAPDTQYF. The CDR3 bases are TGTGCCTGGACCGCCCCAGATACGCAGTATTTT. The whole variable domain, remainder taken from reference TRBV30 and TRBJ2-3, is SQTIHQWPATLVQPVGSPLSLECTVEGTSNPNLYWYRQAAGRGLQLLFYSVGIGQISSEVPQNLSASRPQDRQFILSSKKLLLSDSGFYLCAWTAPDTQYFGPGTRLTVL.

The chain employs TRBV6-6 and TRBJ1-1; tentative D call: TRBD1 (5 bases). This CDR3 is 14 amino acids long. Germline loops: CDR1 MNHNY, CDR2 SVGAGI (reference sequence). Trimming left V 6 bases short and J 6 bases short, with 17 bases between. This chain's CDR3 is CASSRRDPGPEAFF. The DNA for the CDR3 is TGTGCCAGCAGCCGCCGGGACCCTGGACCTGAAGCTTTCTTT.

The rearrangement joins TRBV5-8 to TRBJ2-7, with 7 nucleotides matching TRBD1. The CDR3 extends over 15 amino acids. Germline V gene sequence: CDR1 SGHTS, CDR2 YDEGEE. The V segment lost 4 bases and the J segment 2 bases; nucleotides outside the gene matches: 9. The CDR3, as DNA: TGTGCCAGCAGCACAGCCGGGACAGTTGCCTACGAGCAGTACTTC. Translated: CASSTAGTVAYEQYF.

The chain joins TRBV5-1 to TRBJ2-7, with TRBD1 identical over 7 bases. Trimming removed 4 bases from V and 2 bases from J; junction bases left unmatched: 6. Germline V gene sequence: CDR1 SGHRS, CDR2 YFSETQ. This CDR3 is 14 amino acids long. The CDR3 loop reads CASSVGTVAYEQYF. The CDR3 region has the DNA TGCGCCAGCAGCGTCGGGACAGTCGCCTACGAGCAGTACTTC.

This clonotype showed up just a few times. V usage is TRBV20-1 and J usage is TRBJ1-4; D gene unclear. CDR3 length: 13 residues. CDR1 is DFQATT and CDR2 is SNEGSKA in the germline V gene (reference sequence). Trimming removed 5 bases from V and 0 bases from J, with 7 bases in between. The CDR3 protein is CSAHSATNEKLFF. CDR3 nucleotide sequence: TGCAGTGCTCACAGTGCAACTAATGAAAAACTGTTTTTT.

This clonotype was recorded a few times. V and J are TRBV7-9 and TRBJ1-2; a weak D match, TRBD1 (6 bases). Germline V gene lookup returns CDR1 SEHNR and CDR2 FQNEAQ (reference sequence). Trimming left V 3 bases short and J 4 bases short, with 12 bases between. This CDR3 comprises 14 residues. CDR3 nucleotides: TGTGCCAGCAGCTTTGGGACACCAATCTATGGCTACACCTTC. As protein: CASSFGTPIYGYTF.

This chain links TRBV18 with TRBJ2-5; possibly TRBD1 or TRBD2 for D (5 bases each). The DNA matches TRBJ2-7 better at its end, which makes the J call doubtful. Germline CDR1 KGHSH, CDR2 LQKENI. CDR3 length: 11 residues. The CDR3 here is CASSGTLEQYF. The CDR3 nucleotides read TGTGCCAGCTCCGGGACCCTCGAGCAGTACTTC.

This clonotype was seen only once. This rearrangement joins TRBV6-5 to TRBJ1-1; the D is unclear. V was clipped by 2 bases and J by 0 bases, with 13 bases between them. CDR1 MNHEY and CDR2 SVGAGI come from the germline V gene. This CDR3 region has 16 residues. The DNA for the CDR3 is TGTGCCAGCAGTTACAGTCTCGCCCTCCTGAACACTGAAGCTTTCTTT. Its translation is CASSYSLALLNTEAFF.

A remark on this clonotype: At one of its ends the junction is not consistent with the germline gene, which may arise from a read error. The chain uses TRBV28 and TRBJ2-1; no definite D call. The CDR3 is 14 residues long. The germline gives CDR1 MDHEN, CDR2 SYDVKM. CDR3 in amino acids: CASSLGSSYNEHFF. The CDR3 DNA reads TGTGCCAGCAGTTTAGGCAGCTCCTACAATGAGCATTTCTTC.

The chain joins TRBV20-1 to TRBJ2-7; D perhaps matches TRBD2 (6 bases). This CDR3 spans 14 amino acids. The ends were cut back, 3 bases at V and 2 bases at J, with 14 bases in the middle. Germline lookup yields CDR1 DFQATT and CDR2 SNEGSKA (reference sequence). The CDR3 nucleotides read TGCAGTGCTAGTTTCACCGGGACTCCCTACGAGCAGTACTTC. Amino acids: CSASFTGTPYEQYF.

This rearrangement joins TRBV30 to TRBJ1-2, with TRBD1 matching over 8 bases. The J segment lost 7 bases and the V segment lost 0 bases, leaving 7 bases of the junction unmatched. Germline V lookup: CDR1 GTSNPN, CDR2 SVGIG (reference sequence). The CDR3 runs 14 residues. CDR3 DNA: TGTGCCTGGAGTGTTGGCAGGGGGCCTAGTGGCTACACCTTC. As protein: CAWSVGRGPSGYTF.

This clonotype was detected a few times. This sequence joins TRBV20-1 and TRBJ1-5; D ambiguous. The V end lost 1 base, the J end lost 4 bases, and 14 bases lay between the germline ends. The CDR3 sequence is 15 residues long. The germline gives CDR1 DFQATT, CDR2 SNEGSKA (reference sequence). The CDR3 spells CSARGRGLGNQPQHF. CDR3 sequence (DNA): TGCAGTGCTAGAGGACGTGGCTTGGGAAATCAGCCCCAGCATTTT.

This clonotype was observed a handful of times. The chain carries TRBV10-3 and TRBJ2-1; D tentatively reads TRBD1 or TRBD2 (5 bases each). The germline V and J ends were trimmed by 0 bases and 0 bases, with 21 bases remaining between them. The germline CDR1 and CDR2 sequences are ENHRY and SYGVKD. The CDR3 runs to 20 residues. The CDR3 is CAISESTGASPFSSYNEQFF. CDR3 in DNA: TGTGCCATCAGTGAGTCGACTGGGGCTAGCCCCTTCAGCTCCTACAATGAGCAGTTCTTC.

In its sample, this clonotype was seen a few times. This chain joins TRBV6-5 and TRBJ2-7; D gene uncertain. CDR3 length equals 16 residues. Germline CDR1 and CDR2: MNHEY and SVGAGI. Trimming cost V 6 bases and J 3 bases, with 21 bases left between them. CDR3 nucleotide sequence: TGTGCCAGCAGCCCCTGGGGTATGGTTACCGTCTACGAGCAGTACTTC. Encoded protein: CASSPWGMVTVYEQYF.

The chain uses TRBV7-6 and TRBJ2-5; perhaps TRBD2 as D (6 bases). V was pared by 3 bases and J by 5 bases, with 13 bases between. CDR1 is SGHVS and CDR2 is FNYEAQ in the germline V gene. The CDR3 consists of 14 residues. In DNA form, the CDR3 reads TGTGCCAGCAGCTTGGGACTCCGGGGGGAGACCCAGTACTTC. It is translated as CASSLGLRGETQYF.

The chain combines TRBV28 with TRBJ1-6, with D perhaps matching TRBD1 (5 bases). V dropped 5 bases and J dropped 11 bases, with 19 bases sitting between them. The CDR3 has 15 amino acids. Germline CDR1 and CDR2: MDHEN and SYDVKM. This chain's CDR3 is CASSPFRQIGPPLHF. CDR3 DNA: TGTGCCAGCAGTCCCTTTCGACAGATTGGACCACCCCTCCACTTT.

The chain uses TRBV11-1 and TRBJ2-1; 12 bases are a match to TRBD1. The CDR3 spans 15 residues. Trimming removed 4 bases from V and 6 bases from J; junction bases left unmatched: 4. CDR1 and CDR2 (germline): SGHAT, FQDESV (reference sequence). The DNA of the CDR3 is TGTGCCAGCAGCTCCGGGACAGGGGGCATCAATGAGCAGTTCTTC. It yields the protein CASSSGTGGINEQFF.

The chain carries TRBV18 and TRBJ1-2; tentatively, D is TRBD1 (5 bases). The ends were cut back, 6 bases at V and 0 bases at J, with 11 bases in the middle. Germline V lookup: CDR1 KGHSH, CDR2 LQKENI. The CDR3 covers 14 residues. The CDR3 DNA reads TGTGCCAGCTCCCAGGGAGTCACTAACTATGGCTACACCTTC. Amino acid sequence: CASSQGVTNYGYTF.

This clonotype has just a few counts. The chain links TRBV2 to TRBJ1-2; 9 bases map to TRBD1. V was clipped by 4 bases and J by 8 bases; unmatched bases: 2. The germline gives CDR1 SNHLY, CDR2 FYNNEI. The CDR3 consists of 12 residues. CDR3 sequence: CASSGDREGYTF. For the CDR3, the DNA is TGTGCCAGCAGTGGGGACAGGGAAGGCTACACCTTC.

The chain couples TRBV2 to TRBJ1-2; no clear D gene. The CDR3 has 12 amino acids. Germline V CDR1 and CDR2: SNHLY, FYNNEI. V was pared by 2 bases and J by 7 bases, with 8 bases between. Written as DNA, the CDR3 is TGTGCCAGCAGTGAATTTTCTCCTGGCTACACCTTC. Translated, it gives CASSEFSPGYTF. Full variable domain (remainder filled in from reference TRBV2 and TRBJ1-2): EPEVTQTPSHQVTQMGQEVILRCVPISNHLYFYWYRQILGQKVEFLVSFYNNEISEKSEIFDDQFSVERPDGSNFTLKIRSTKLEDSAMYFCASSEFSPGYTFGSGTRLTVV.

This clonotype has more than one count but fewer than ten. V gene TRBV7-9 combines with J gene TRBJ2-3; D unclear. The V gene lost 2 bases and the J gene lost 10 bases, with 13 bases spanning the gap. This CDR3 contains 13 residues. Germline V lookup: CDR1 SEHNR, CDR2 FQNEAQ (reference sequence). DNA of the CDR3: TGTGCCAGCAGCTTACCGCCGCTTTATGCGCAGTATTTT. It yields the protein CASSLPPLYAQYF.